This record concerns one T cell receptor (beta chain) sequence. Its specificity is not known. This specimen belongs to a study of chemoradiotherapy in HPV16-positive cancers. General study results and limits: Candidate HPV-specific clones and E7-related TCR motifs grew in tumor during treatment. The functional HPV-specific definition rests on just two HPV16-positive patients.

V lost 3 bases to trimming and J lost 5 bases, with 6 bases between them. The CDR3 is 12 residues long. CDR1 and CDR2 from the germline V gene are SGHDT and YYEEEE. The repertoire was sequenced with immunoSEQ multiplex PCR; TCRdb's copy has only in-frame clones and lacks some. The sample lists 6,000 to 7,500 clones, 65% to 75% occurring once. Repeated repertoire sampling spanned the course of chemoradiotherapy. V is TRBV5-6 and J is TRBJ2-1, with D possibly called TRBD1 or TRBD2 (5 bases each). The material sequenced was tumor tissue, taken from a patient who underwent chemoradiotherapy. This TCR came from a human donor with HPV-associated anogenital cancer. This chain's CDR3 is CASSWGNNEQFF. The DNA of the CDR3 is TGTGCCAGCAGCTGGGGGAACAATGAGCAGTTCTTC.